This T cell receptor (beta chain) stems from a study of T-cell reconstitution after alpha-beta-depleted transplantation in children. General study results and limits: Among T cells one year after transplant, newly produced cells accounted for most counts and diversity. Some patients showed high day-60 TCRbeta diversity, which derived from surviving recipient T cells and thymic progenitors. Where alpha-beta T cells came from about two months after transplant was reportedly several hundred expanded graft clones.

Concerning this clonotype itself: Its specificity is not known.

Unique molecular identifiers were incorporated when the TCRbeta library was constructed. TCRdb processed the PCR reads anew with MiXCR; each CDR3 protein has one entry. The sample holds about 300,000 distinct CDR3 sequences; over 7% are singletons and the top ten take approximately 9.6%. The length of the CDR3 is 15 residues. The ends were cut back, 1 base at V and 4 bases at J, with 11 bases in the middle. This chain joins TRBV12-3 or TRBV12-4 and TRBJ1-3, with unresolved D. This sample comprised peripheral blood, obtained 360 days after TCRalphabeta/CD19-depleted stem cell transplant. The sequence came from a female patient aged 2-9 years who had a stem cell transplant for Fanconi anemia, so the T cells may come from the graft donor. CDR3 loop: CASSLGGNGGNTIYF. CDR3 DNA: TGTGCCAGCAGTTTAGGGGGAAACGGAGGAAACACCATATATTTT.